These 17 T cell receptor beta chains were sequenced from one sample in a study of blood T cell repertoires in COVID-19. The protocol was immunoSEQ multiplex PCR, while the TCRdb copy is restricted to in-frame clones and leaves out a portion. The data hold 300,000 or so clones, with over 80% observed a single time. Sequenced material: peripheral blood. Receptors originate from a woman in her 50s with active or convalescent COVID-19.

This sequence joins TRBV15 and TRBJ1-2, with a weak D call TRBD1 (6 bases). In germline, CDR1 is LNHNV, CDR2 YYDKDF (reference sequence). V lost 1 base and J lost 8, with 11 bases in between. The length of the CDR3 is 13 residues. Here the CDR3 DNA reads TGTGCCACCAGCAGAGGGACAGCTCTGGGCTACACCTTC. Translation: CATSRGTALGYTF.

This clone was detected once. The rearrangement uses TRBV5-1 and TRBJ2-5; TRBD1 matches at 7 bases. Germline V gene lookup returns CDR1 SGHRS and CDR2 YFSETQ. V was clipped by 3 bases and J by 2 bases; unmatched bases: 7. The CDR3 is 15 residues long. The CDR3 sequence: CASSSIRDRQETQYF. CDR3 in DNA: TGCGCCAGCAGCTCGATCCGGGACAGACAAGAGACCCAGTACTTC.

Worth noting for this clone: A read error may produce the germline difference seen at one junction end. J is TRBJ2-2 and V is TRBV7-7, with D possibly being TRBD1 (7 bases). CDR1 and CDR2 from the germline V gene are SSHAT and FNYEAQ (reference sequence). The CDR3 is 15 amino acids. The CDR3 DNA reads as TGTGCTAGCAGCCCGCAGGGGGGGAACACCGGGGAGCTGTTTTTT. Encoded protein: CASSPQGGNTGELFF. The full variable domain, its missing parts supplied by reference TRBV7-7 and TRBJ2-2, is GAGVSQSPRYKVTKRGQDVTLRCDPISSHATLYWYQQALGQGPEFLTYFNYEAQPDKSGLPSDRFSAERPEGSISTLTIQRTEQRDSAMYRCASSPQGGNTGELFFGEGSRLTVL.

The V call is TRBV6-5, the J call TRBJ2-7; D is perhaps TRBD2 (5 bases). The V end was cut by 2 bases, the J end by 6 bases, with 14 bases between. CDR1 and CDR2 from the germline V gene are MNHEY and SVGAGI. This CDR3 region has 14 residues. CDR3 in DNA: TGTGCCAGCAGTTACGAAGCGGAGTCAATCGAGCAGTACTTC. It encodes CASSYEAESIEQYF.

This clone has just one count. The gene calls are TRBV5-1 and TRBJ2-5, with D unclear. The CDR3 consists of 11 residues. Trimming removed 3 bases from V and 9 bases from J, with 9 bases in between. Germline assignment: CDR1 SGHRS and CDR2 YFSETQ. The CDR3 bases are TGCGCCAGCAGCTCTGACCGGGCCCAGTACTTC. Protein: CASSSDRAQYF. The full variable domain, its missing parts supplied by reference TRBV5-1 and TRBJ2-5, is KAGVTQTPRYLIKTRGQQVTLSCSPISGHRSVSWYQQTPGQGLQFLFEYFSETQRNKGNFPGRFSGRQFSNSRSEMNVSTLELGDSALYLCASSSDRAQYFGPGTRLLVL.

CDR3 region: CASRATGAGNTIYF. In DNA form, the CDR3 reads TGTGCCAGCAGGGCGACAGGGGCTGGAAACACCATATATTTT. This rearrangement joins TRBV28 to TRBJ1-3; TRBD1 matches at 8 bases. Germline trimming cut 6 bases from V and 2 bases from J; bases unmatched to any gene: 3. The CDR3 contains 14 residues. Germline V gene lookup returns CDR1 MDHEN and CDR2 SYDVKM. Based on the CDR3 plus reference TRBV28 and TRBJ1-3, the full variable domain is DVKVTQSSRYLVKRTGEKVFLECVQDMDHENMFWYRQDPGLGLRLIYFSYDVKMKEKGDIPEGYSVSREKKERFSLILESASTNQTSMYLCASRATGAGNTIYFGEGSWLTVV.

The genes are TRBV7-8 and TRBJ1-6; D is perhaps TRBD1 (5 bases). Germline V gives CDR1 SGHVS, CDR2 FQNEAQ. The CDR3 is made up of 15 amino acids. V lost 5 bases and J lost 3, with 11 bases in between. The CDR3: CASSPTGGYNSPLHF. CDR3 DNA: TGTGCCAGCAGCCCCACGGGGGGCTATAATTCACCCCTCCACTTT.

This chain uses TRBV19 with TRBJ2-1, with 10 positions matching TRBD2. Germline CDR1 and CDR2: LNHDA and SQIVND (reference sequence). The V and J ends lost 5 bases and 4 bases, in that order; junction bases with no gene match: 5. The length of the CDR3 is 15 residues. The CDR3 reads CASSPSGRGYNEQFF. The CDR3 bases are TGTGCCAGTAGTCCTAGCGGGAGAGGGTACAATGAGCAGTTCTTC.

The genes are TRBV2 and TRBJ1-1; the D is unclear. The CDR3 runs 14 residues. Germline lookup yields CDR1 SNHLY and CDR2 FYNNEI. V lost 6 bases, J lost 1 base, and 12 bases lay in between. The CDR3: CASSLTLGNTEAFF. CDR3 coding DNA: TGTGCCAGCAGCCTAACCCTTGGGAACACTGAAGCTTTCTTT.

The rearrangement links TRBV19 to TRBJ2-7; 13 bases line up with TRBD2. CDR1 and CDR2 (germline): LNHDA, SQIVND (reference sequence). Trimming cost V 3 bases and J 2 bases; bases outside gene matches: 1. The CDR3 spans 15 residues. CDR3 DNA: TGTGCCAGTAGTATCGGACTAGCGGGAGCCTACGAGCAGTACTTC. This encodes CASSIGLAGAYEQYF. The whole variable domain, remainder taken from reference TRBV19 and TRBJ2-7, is DGGITQSPKYLFRKEGQNVTLSCEQNLNHDAMYWYRQDPGQGLRLIYYSQIVNDFQKGDIAEGYSVSREKKESFPLTVTSAQKNPTAFYLCASSIGLAGAYEQYFGPGTRLTVT.

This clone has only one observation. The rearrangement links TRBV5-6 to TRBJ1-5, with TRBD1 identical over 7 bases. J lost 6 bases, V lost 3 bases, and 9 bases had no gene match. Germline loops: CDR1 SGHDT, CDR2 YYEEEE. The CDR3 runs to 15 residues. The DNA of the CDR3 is TGTGCCAGCAGCTCGTTGGACAGGAACGGTCAGCCCCAGCATTTT. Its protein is CASSSLDRNGQPQHF.

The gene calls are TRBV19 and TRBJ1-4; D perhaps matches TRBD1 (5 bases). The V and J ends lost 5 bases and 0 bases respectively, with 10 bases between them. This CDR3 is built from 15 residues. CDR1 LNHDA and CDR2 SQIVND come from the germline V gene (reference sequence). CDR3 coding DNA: TGTGCCAGTAGTTCCAGGGTTGCAACTAATGAAAAACTGTTTTTT. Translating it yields CASSSRVATNEKLFF.

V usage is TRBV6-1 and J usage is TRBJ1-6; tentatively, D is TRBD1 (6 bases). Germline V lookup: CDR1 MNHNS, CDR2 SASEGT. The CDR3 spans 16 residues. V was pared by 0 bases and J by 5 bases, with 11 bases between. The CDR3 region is CASSEAGQFHNSPLHF. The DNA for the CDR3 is TGTGCCAGCAGTGAAGCCGGACAGTTTCATAATTCACCCCTCCACTTT.

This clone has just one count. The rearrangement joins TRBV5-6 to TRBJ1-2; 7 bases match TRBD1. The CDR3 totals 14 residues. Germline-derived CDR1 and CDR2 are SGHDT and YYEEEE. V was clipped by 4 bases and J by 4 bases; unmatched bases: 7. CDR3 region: CASSPLDRIYGYTF. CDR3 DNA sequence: TGTGCCAGCAGCCCCCTGGACAGGATCTATGGCTACACCTTC.

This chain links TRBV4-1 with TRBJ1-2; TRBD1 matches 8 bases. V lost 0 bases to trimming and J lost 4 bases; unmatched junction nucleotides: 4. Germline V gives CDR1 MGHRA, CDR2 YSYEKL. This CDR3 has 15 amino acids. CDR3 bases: TGCGCCAGCAGCCAAGAACTGACAGGGGCCTATGGCTACACCTTC. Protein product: CASSQELTGAYGYTF.

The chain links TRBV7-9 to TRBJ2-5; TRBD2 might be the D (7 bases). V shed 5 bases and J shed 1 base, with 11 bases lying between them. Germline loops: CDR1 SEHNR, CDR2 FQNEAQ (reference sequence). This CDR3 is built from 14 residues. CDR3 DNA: TGTGCCAGCAGCCGGGGGGCAGCCCAAGAGACCCAGTACTTC. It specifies CASSRGAAQETQYF.

Here the CDR3 DNA reads TGTGCCAGCTCACCGGGGGCCTTACAGGATCAGCCCCAGCATTTT. Protein: CASSPGALQDQPQHF. The genes are TRBV18 and TRBJ1-5; D may be TRBD1 (6 bases). V shed 3 bases and J shed 5 bases, with 14 bases lying between them. The CDR3 is 15 residues long. Germline V gene lookup returns CDR1 KGHSH and CDR2 LQKENI.